The 9 T cell receptor beta chains reported below all come from one sample, sequenced in a study of blood T cells in healthy people across ages. With a J-beta primer mix and a sample-barcoded 5' primer, a second PCR ran about 7 to 12 cycles. Using its own MiXCR run on the 5' RACE reads, TCRdb lists one record per CDR3 protein. The sample holds about 1.4 million distinct CDR3 sequences, around 59% seen once. Material: blood. Receptors were obtained from a man younger than 35 in good health.

The gene calls are TRBV15 and TRBJ1-2; the D gene is possibly TRBD1 (6 bases). This CDR3 spans 14 amino acids. Trimming pared 3 bases from V and 3 bases from J, leaving 11 bases between. From germline, CDR1 is LNHNV and CDR2 YYDKDF (reference sequence). The CDR3 sequence: CATSSGGQHYGYTF. CDR3 DNA: TGTGCCACCAGCAGTGGAGGACAGCACTATGGCTACACCTTC.

The chain links TRBV2 to TRBJ1-4; D remains ambiguous. The CDR3 spans 14 residues. Looked up from germline, CDR1 is SNHLY and CDR2 is FYNNEI. V lost 4 bases and J 5 bases, leaving 11 bases between the germline ends. The CDR3 region has the DNA TGTGCCAGCAGTGTTTCACTCAGGAATGAAAAACTGTTTTTT. Its protein is CASSVSLRNEKLFF.

This chain uses TRBV9 with TRBJ1-2; D remains unclear. V dropped 3 bases and J dropped 2 bases, with 8 bases sitting between them. CDR3 length: 13 amino acids. CDR1 and CDR2 from the germline V gene are SGDLS and YYNGEE. CDR3 amino acids: CASSAELNYGYTF. The CDR3 nucleotides are TGTGCCAGCAGCGCGGAGTTAAACTATGGCTACACCTTC.

The chain couples TRBV25-1 to TRBJ2-2, with 9 bases lining up with TRBD1. V was pared by 1 base and J by 9 bases, with 9 bases of the junction left unmatched. Germline V gives CDR1 MGHDK, CDR2 SYGVNS. The CDR3 length is 16 residues. For the CDR3, the DNA is TGTGCCAGCAGTGAATTATCAGGGGACAGGGCATGGGAGCTGTTTTTT. Its translation: CASSELSGDRAWELFF.

This clonotype was observed once. The V and J genes are TRBV6-5 and TRBJ1-6; the D is unclear. Germline V gives CDR1 MNHEY, CDR2 SVGAGI. This CDR3 is 15 amino acids long. V dropped 2 bases and J dropped 8 bases, with 13 bases sitting between them. The CDR3 reads CASSYTQARDSPLHF. The CDR3, as DNA: TGTGCCAGCAGTTACACCCAGGCGCGGGATTCACCCCTCCACTTT.

V and J are TRBV10-3 and TRBJ2-5, with D unresolved. V was pared by 2 bases and J by 2 bases, with 12 bases between. Germline V CDR1 and CDR2: ENHRY, SYGVKD. The CDR3 loop spans 15 amino acids. CDR3 in amino acids: CAISEPHVRQETQYF. DNA of the CDR3: TGTGCCATCAGTGAGCCCCACGTCCGACAAGAGACCCAGTACTTC.

Points on this clonotype: A much larger clone differs from this one at a single base, so this may be a read error. The CDR3 protein is CASTPGVSQSYTF. The CDR3 coding sequence is TGTGCCAGCACTCCTGGGGTTAGTCAGAGCTACACCTTC. The V and J genes are TRBV28 and TRBJ1-2; no firm D call. V lost 7 bases to trimming and J lost 9 bases, with 18 bases between them. The germline gives CDR1 MDHEN, CDR2 SYDVKM. The CDR3 is 13 residues long.

The rearrangement uses TRBV12-3 or TRBV12-4 and TRBJ2-3; D may be TRBD2 (5 bases). The CDR3 is 13 amino acids. The V end lost 6 bases, the J end lost 4 bases, and 11 bases lay between the germline ends. The CDR3: CASSTRGADTQYF. CDR3 nucleotides: TGTGCCAGCAGCACACGGGGTGCAGATACGCAGTATTTT.

V usage is TRBV6-1 and J usage is TRBJ2-7, with D perhaps TRBD1 (5 bases). This CDR3 comprises 13 residues. V dropped 5 bases and J dropped 0 bases, with 8 bases sitting between them. CDR1 and CDR2 from the germline V gene are MNHNS and SASEGT. CDR3 amino acids: CASSIRGSYEQYF. The CDR3 region has the DNA TGTGCCAGCAGTATTAGGGGCTCCTACGAGCAGTACTTC.